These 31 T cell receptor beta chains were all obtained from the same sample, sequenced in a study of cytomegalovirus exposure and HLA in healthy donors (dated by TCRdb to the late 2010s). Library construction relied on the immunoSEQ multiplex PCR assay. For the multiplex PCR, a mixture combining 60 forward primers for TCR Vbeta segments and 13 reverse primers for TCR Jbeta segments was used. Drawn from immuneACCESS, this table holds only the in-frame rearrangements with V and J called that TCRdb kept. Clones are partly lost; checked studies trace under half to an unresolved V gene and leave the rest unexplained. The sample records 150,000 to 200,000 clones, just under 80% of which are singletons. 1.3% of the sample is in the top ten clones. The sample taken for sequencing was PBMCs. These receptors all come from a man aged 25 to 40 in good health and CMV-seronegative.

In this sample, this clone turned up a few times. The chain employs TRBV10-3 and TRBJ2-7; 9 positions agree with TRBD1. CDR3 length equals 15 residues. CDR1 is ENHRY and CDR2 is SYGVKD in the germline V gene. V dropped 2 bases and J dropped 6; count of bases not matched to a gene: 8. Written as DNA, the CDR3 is TGTGCCATCAGTGAGCCGACAGGGGGTCCTTCCGAGCAGTACTTC. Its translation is CAISEPTGGPSEQYF.

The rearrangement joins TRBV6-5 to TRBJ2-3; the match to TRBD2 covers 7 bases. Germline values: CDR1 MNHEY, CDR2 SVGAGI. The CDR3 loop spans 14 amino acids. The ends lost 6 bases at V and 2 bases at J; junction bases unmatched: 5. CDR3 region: CASRASGFTDTQYF. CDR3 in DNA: TGTGCCAGCAGGGCTAGCGGTTTCACAGATACGCAGTATTTT.

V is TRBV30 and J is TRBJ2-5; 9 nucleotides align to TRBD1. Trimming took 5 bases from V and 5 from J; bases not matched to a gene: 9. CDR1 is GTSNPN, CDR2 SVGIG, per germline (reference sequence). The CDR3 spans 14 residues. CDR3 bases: TGTGCCTGGTTAGGGACAGGGCTTCGGGAGACCCAGTACTTC. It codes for CAWLGTGLRETQYF.

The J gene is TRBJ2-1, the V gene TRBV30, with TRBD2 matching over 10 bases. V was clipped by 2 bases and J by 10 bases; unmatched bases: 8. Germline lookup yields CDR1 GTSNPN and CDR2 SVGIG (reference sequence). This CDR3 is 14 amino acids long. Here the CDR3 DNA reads TGTGCCTGGAGTAGCGGGAGGGCCTCTAGGGAGCAGTTCTTC. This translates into CAWSSGRASREQFF. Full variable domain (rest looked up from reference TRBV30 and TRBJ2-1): SQTIHQWPATLVQPVGSPLSLECTVEGTSNPNLYWYRQAAGRGLQLLFYSVGIGQISSEVPQNLSASRPQDRQFILSSKKLLLSDSGFYLCAWSSGRASREQFFGPGTRLTVL.

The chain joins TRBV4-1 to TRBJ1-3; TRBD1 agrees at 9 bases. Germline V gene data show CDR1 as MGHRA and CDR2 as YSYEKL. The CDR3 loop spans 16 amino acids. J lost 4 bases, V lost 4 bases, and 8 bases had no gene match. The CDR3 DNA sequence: TGCGCCAGCAGCCGGACAGGGGTCGTAACGGGAAACACCATATATTTT. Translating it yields CASSRTGVVTGNTIYF.

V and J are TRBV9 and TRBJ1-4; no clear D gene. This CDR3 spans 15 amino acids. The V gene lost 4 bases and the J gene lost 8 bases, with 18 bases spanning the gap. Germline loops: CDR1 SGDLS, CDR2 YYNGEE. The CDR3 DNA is TGTGCCAGCAGCTCCAACCTCGGGGAAGCAGAAAAACTGTTTTTT. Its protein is CASSSNLGEAEKLFF.

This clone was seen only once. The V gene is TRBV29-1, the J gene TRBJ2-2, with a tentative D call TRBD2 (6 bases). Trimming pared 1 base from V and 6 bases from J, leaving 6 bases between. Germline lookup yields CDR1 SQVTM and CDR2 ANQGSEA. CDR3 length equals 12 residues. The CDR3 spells CSVEAGAGELFF. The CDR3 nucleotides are TGCAGCGTTGAAGCGGGGGCCGGGGAGCTGTTTTTT.

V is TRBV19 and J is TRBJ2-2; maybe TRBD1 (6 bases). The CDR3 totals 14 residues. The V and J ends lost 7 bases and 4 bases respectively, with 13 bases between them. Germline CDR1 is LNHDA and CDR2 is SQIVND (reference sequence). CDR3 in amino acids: CASTSQGSTGELFF. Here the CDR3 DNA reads TGTGCCAGTACATCTCAGGGGAGCACCGGGGAGCTGTTTTTT.

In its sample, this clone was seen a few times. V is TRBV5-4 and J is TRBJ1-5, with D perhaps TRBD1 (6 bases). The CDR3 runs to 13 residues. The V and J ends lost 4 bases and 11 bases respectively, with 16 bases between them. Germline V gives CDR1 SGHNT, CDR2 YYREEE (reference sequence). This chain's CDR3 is CASSMGQGMAQHF. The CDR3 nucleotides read TGTGCCAGCAGCATGGGCCAGGGGATGGCCCAGCATTTT.

The CDR3 is CSARRGGELFF. The CDR3, as DNA: TGCAGTGCTCGCAGGGGAGGGGAGCTGTTTTTT. J is TRBJ2-2 and V is TRBV20-1; D is perhaps TRBD1 (6 bases). Germline lookup yields CDR1 DFQATT and CDR2 SNEGSKA (reference sequence). CDR3 length: 11 residues. V lost 5 bases to trimming and J lost 8 bases, with 9 bases between them.

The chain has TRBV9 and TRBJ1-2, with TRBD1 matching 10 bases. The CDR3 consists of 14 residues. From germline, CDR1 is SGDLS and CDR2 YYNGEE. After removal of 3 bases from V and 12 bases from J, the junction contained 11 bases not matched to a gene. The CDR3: CASSAGDRGEEDTF. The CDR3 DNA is TGTGCCAGCAGCGCCGGGGACAGGGGCGAGGAAGACACCTTC.

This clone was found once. Here the CDR3 DNA reads TGTGCCCCGGAGGCGGGACCCTCCTACAATGAGCAGTTCTTC. Protein sequence: CAPEAGPSYNEQFF. The genes are TRBV27 and TRBJ2-1, with D maybe TRBD2 (6 bases). CDR3 length equals 14 residues. V dropped 11 bases and J dropped 0 bases, with 14 bases sitting between them. Germline values: CDR1 MNHEY, CDR2 SMNVEV (reference sequence).

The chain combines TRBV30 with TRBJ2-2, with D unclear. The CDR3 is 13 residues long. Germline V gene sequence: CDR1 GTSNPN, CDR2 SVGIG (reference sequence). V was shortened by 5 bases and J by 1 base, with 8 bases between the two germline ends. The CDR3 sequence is CAWPRQNTGELFF. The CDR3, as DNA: TGTGCCTGGCCTCGACAGAACACCGGGGAGCTGTTTTTT.

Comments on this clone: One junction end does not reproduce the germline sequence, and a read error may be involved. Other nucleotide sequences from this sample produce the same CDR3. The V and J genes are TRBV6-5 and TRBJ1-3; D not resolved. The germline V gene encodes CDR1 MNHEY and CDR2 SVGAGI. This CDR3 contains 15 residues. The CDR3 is CASSPTEGFRNTIYF. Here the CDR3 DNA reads TGCGCCAGCAGTCCCACAGAGGGCTTTCGAAACACCATATATTTT.

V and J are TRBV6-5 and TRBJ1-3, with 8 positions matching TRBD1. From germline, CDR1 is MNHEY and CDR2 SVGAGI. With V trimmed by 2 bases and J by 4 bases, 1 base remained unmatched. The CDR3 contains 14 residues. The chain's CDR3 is CASSYRTGGNTIYF. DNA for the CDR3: TGTGCCAGCAGTTACAGGACAGGGGGAAACACCATATATTTT.

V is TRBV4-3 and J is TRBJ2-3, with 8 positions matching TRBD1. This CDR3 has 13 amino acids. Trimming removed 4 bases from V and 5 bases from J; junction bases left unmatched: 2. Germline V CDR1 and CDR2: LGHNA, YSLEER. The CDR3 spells CASSRGQGDTQYF. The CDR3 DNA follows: TGCGCCAGCAGCCGCGGACAGGGAGATACGCAGTATTTT.

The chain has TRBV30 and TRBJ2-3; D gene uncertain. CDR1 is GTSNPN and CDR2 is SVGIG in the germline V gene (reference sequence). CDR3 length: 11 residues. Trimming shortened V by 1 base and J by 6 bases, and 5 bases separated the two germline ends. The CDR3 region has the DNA TGTGCCTGGAGTGCGCAGGATACGCAGTATTTT. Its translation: CAWSAQDTQYF.

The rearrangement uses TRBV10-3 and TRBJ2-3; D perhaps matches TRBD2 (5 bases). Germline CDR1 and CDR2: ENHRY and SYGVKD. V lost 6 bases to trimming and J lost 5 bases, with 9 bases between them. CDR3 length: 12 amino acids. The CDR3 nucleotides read TGTGCCATCAGCTTAGAGGGAGATACGCAGTATTTT. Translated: CAISLEGDTQYF.

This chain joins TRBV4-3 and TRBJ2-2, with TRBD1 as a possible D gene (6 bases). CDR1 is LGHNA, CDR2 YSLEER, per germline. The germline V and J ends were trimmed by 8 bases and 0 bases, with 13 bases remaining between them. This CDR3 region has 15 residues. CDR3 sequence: CASEDSRANTGELFF. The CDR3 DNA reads TGCGCCAGCGAGGACAGTCGCGCGAACACCGGGGAGCTGTTTTTT.

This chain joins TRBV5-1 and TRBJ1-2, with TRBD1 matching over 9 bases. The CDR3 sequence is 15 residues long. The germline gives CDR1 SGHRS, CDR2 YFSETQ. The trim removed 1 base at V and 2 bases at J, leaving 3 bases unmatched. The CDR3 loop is CASSLTGGVNYGYTF. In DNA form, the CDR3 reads TGCGCCAGCAGCTTGACAGGGGGCGTCAACTATGGCTACACCTTC.

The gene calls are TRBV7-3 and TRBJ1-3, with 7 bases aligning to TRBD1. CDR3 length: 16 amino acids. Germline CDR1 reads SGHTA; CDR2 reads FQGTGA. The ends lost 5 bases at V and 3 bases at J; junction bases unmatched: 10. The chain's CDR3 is CASSTNPGQRGNTIYF. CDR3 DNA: TGTGCCAGCAGCACCAATCCGGGACAGCGTGGAAACACCATATATTTT. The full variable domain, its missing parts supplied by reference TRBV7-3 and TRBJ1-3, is GAGVSQTPSNKVTEKGKYVELRCDPISGHTALYWYRQSLGQGPEFLIYFQGTGAADDSGLPNDRFFAVRPEGSVSTLKIQRTERGDSAVYLCASSTNPGQRGNTIYFGEGSWLTVV.

CDR3 region: CASSNRGQAFF. In DNA form, the CDR3 reads TGTGCCAGCAGTAACAGGGGGCAAGCTTTCTTT. V gene TRBV28 combines with J gene TRBJ1-1, with TRBD1 matching over 9 bases. The CDR3 consists of 11 residues. The germline V gene has CDR1 MDHEN and CDR2 SYDVKM. V dropped 5 bases and J dropped 9; count of bases not matched to a gene: 1.

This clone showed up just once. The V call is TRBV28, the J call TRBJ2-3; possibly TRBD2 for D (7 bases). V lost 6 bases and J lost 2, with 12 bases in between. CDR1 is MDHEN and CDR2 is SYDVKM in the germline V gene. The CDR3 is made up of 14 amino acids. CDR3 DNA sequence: TGTGCCAGCAGCACGGGGGGCCTCACAGATACGCAGTATTTT. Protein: CASSTGGLTDTQYF.

CDR3 region: CASSYGQGKQPQHF. The CDR3 nucleotides are TGTGCCAGCAGCTATGGACAGGGGAAGCAGCCCCAGCATTTT. V usage is TRBV5-8 and J usage is TRBJ1-5; 9 bases match TRBD1. Germline V gives CDR1 SGHTS, CDR2 YDEGEE. This CDR3 contains 14 residues. Losses at the gene ends were 3 bases for V and 7 bases for J; bases not matched to a gene: 5. The whole variable domain, remainder taken from reference TRBV5-8 and TRBJ1-5, is EAGVTQSPTHLIKTRGQQATLRCSPISGHTSVYWYQQALGLGLQFLLWYDEGEERNRGNFPPRFSGRQFPNYSSELNVNALELEDSALYLCASSYGQGKQPQHFGDGTRLSIL.

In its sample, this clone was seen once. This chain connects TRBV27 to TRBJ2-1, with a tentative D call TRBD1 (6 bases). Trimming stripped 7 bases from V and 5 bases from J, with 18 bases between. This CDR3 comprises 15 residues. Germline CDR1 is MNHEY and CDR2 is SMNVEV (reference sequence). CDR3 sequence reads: CASKRDTLADNEQFF. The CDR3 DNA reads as TGTGCCAGCAAACGGGACACCTTAGCAGACAATGAGCAGTTCTTC.

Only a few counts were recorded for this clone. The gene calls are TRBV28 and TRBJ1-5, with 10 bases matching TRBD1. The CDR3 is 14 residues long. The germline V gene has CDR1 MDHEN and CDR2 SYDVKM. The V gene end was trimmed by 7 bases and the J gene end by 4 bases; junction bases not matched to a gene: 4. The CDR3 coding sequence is TGTGCCAGCAACCTGGGACAGGGGAATCAGCCCCAGCATTTT. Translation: CASNLGQGNQPQHF.

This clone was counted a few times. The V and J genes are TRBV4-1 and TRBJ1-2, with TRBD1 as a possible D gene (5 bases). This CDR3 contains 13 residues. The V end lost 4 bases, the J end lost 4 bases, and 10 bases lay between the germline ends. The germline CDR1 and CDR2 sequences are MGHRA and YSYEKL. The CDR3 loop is CASSPTEVYGYTF. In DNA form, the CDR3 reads TGCGCCAGCAGCCCGACAGAAGTCTATGGCTACACCTTC.

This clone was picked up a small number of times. The CDR3 is CASSIAQAKELFF. The DNA for the CDR3 is TGTGCCAGTAGTATCGCACAGGCGAAGGAACTGTTTTTT. The rearrangement links TRBV19 to TRBJ1-4; possible D gene TRBD1, 5 bases. There are 13 residues in the CDR3. V was trimmed by 3 bases and J by 12 bases, leaving 14 bases between them. CDR1 is LNHDA and CDR2 is SQIVND in the germline V gene (reference sequence).

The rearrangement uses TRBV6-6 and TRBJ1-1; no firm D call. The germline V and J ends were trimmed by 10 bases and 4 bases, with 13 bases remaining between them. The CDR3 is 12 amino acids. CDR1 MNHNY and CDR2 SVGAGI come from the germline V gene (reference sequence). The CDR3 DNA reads TGTGCCACCACTACTCTCCTCACTGAAGCTTTCTTT. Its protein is CATTTLLTEAFF.

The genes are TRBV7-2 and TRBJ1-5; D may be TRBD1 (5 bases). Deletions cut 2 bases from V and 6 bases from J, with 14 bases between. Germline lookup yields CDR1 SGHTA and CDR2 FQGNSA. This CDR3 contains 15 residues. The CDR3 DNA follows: TGTGCCAGCAGCTTACTACCAGGGAGGAGTCAGCCCCAGCATTTT. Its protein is CASSLLPGRSQPQHF.

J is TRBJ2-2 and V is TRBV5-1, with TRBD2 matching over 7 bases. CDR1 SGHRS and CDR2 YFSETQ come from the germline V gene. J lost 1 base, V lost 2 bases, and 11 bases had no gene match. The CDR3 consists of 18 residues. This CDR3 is CASSLPSASSGNTGELFF. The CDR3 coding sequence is TGCGCCAGCAGCTTACCCTCTGCGTCTAGCGGGAACACCGGGGAGCTGTTTTTT.